These 12 T cell receptor beta chains came from one sample sequenced in a study of blood T cell repertoires in COVID-19. The repertoire was sequenced with immunoSEQ multiplex PCR; TCRdb's copy has only in-frame clones and lacks some. The sample lists 200,000 to 250,000 clones; 87% were seen once. The source material was peripheral blood. These receptors were obtained from a woman younger than 30 who had recovered from COVID-19.

This clone was recorded once. J is TRBJ2-3 and V is TRBV6-2 or TRBV6-3; 9 bases are a match to TRBD2. J gave up 3 bases and V 6 bases, and 13 bases lay outside the gene matches. This CDR3 has 17 residues. CDR1 MNHEY and CDR2 SVGEGT come from the germline V gene. CDR3 in amino acids: CASSPQAGGGVTDTQYF. The CDR3 coding sequence is TGTGCCAGCAGCCCTCAAGCGGGAGGAGGGGTAACAGATACGCAGTATTTT.

The rearrangement links TRBV4-3 to TRBJ1-2; D is unresolved. Germline V lookup: CDR1 LGHNA, CDR2 YSLEER. V lost 0 bases, J lost 8 bases, and 10 bases lay in between. The CDR3 length is 13 residues. CDR3 loop: CASSQDGGGGYTF. The DNA of the CDR3 is TGCGCCAGCAGCCAAGATGGAGGAGGGGGCTACACCTTC.

The chain links TRBV12-5 to TRBJ2-1; tentatively, D is TRBD1 (7 bases). V lost 4 bases to trimming and J lost 9 bases, with 13 bases between them. The CDR3 is 13 amino acids. From germline, CDR1 is LGHNT and CDR2 FRNRAP. The CDR3 DNA is TGTGCTAGTGGTTCCCCCCAGGGGGGTGAGCAGTTCTTC. Its protein product is CASGSPQGGEQFF.

This clone was seen a single time. This sequence joins TRBV19 and TRBJ1-1; D unclear. V was clipped by 3 bases and J by 3 bases, with 5 bases between them. Germline V CDR1 and CDR2: LNHDA, SQIVND (reference sequence). CDR3 length: 12 residues. Written as DNA, the CDR3 is TGTGCCAGTAGTATGAGTTACACTGAAGCTTTCTTT. It yields the protein CASSMSYTEAFF. Full variable domain (rest looked up from reference TRBV19 and TRBJ1-1): DGGITQSPKYLFRKEGQNVTLSCEQNLNHDAMYWYRQDPGQGLRLIYYSQIVNDFQKGDIAEGYSVSREKKESFPLTVTSAQKNPTAFYLCASSMSYTEAFFGQGTRLTVV.

V gene TRBV7-6 combines with J gene TRBJ2-2; D is undetermined. Germline V gene sequence: CDR1 SGHVS, CDR2 FNYEAQ. Trimming removed 0 bases at V and 2 bases at J, with 7 bases between. CDR3 length: 15 amino acids. CDR3 in DNA: TGTGCCAGCAGCTTAGCGATACACAACACCGGGGAGCTGTTTTTT. As protein: CASSLAIHNTGELFF. Using reference TRBV7-6 and TRBJ2-2 for the parts outside the CDR3, the full variable domain is GAGVSQSPRYKVTKRGQDVALRCDPISGHVSLYWYRQALGQGPEFLTYFNYEAQQDKSGLPNDRFSAERPEGSISTLTIQRTEQRDSAMYRCASSLAIHNTGELFFGEGSRLTVL.

The count of this clone is one. The V gene is TRBV3-1 (or the pseudogene TRBV3-2), the J gene TRBJ2-3; 12 nucleotides match TRBD2. The V gene end was trimmed by 5 bases and the J gene end by 1 base; junction bases not matched to a gene: 1. Per germline, CDR1 LGHDT and CDR2 YNNKEL (reference sequence). This CDR3 region has 15 residues. CDR3 loop: CASSWTSGGTDTQYF. The CDR3 region has the DNA TGTGCCAGCAGCTGGACTAGCGGGGGCACAGATACGCAGTATTTT.

The rearrangement joins TRBV2 to TRBJ2-1, with TRBD1 identical over 9 bases. The CDR3 spans 15 residues. Per the germline V gene, CDR1 is SNHLY and CDR2 is FYNNEI. V was clipped by 5 bases and J by 0 bases; unmatched bases: 2. CDR3 DNA: TGTGCCAGCAGTCCGGACAGGGGCTCCTACAATGAGCAGTTCTTC. It is translated as CASSPDRGSYNEQFF.

J is TRBJ2-7 and V is TRBV5-1, with a possible D match to TRBD1 (5 bases). V was trimmed by 0 bases and J by 4 bases, leaving 11 bases between them. The CDR3 is 14 amino acids. Germline V lookup: CDR1 SGHRS, CDR2 YFSETQ. The CDR3 is CASSLGGGPYEQYF. CDR3 nucleotides: TGCGCCAGCAGCTTGGGGGGCGGACCTTACGAGCAGTACTTC. Variable domain in full (rest from reference TRBV5-1 and TRBJ2-7): KAGVTQTPRYLIKTRGQQVTLSCSPISGHRSVSWYQQTPGQGLQFLFEYFSETQRNKGNFPGRFSGRQFSNSRSEMNVSTLELGDSALYLCASSLGGGPYEQYFGPGTRLTVT.

The gene calls are TRBV25-1 and TRBJ2-7, with 7 bases that match TRBD1. V dropped 2 bases and J dropped 2; count of bases not matched to a gene: 9. CDR1 is MGHDK and CDR2 is SYGVNS in the germline V gene. This CDR3 comprises 16 residues. DNA for the CDR3: TGTGCCAGCAGTGAAAGGGAACAGGGGTCGGCCTACGAGCAGTACTTC. This gives the protein CASSEREQGSAYEQYF.

With respect to this clone: Different DNA sequences within this sample yield the same CDR3. The chain combines TRBV4-3 with TRBJ2-7; D is possibly TRBD1 (5 bases). The CDR3 contains 13 residues. Germline assignment: CDR1 LGHNA and CDR2 YSLEER. The germline V and J ends were trimmed by 0 bases and 6 bases, with 9 bases remaining between them. CDR3 DNA: TGCGCCAGCAGCCAAGACCAAGGGGTCGAGCAGTACTTC. It specifies CASSQDQGVEQYF.

This clone was detected only a few times. V gene TRBV30 combines with J gene TRBJ1-1; 9 nucleotides match TRBD1. Germline lookup yields CDR1 GTSNPN and CDR2 SVGIG (reference sequence). This CDR3 spans 14 amino acids. The V gene end was trimmed by 0 bases and the J gene end by 8 bases; junction bases not matched to a gene: 7. CDR3 in DNA: TGTGCCTGGAGTGTAGGGACAGGGTACCGAGAAGCTTTCTTT. It is translated as CAWSVGTGYREAFF.

The chain carries TRBV2 and TRBJ2-7, with 8 bases lining up with TRBD1. Trimming took 2 bases from V and 4 from J; bases not matched to a gene: 10. The CDR3 totals 16 residues. Per the germline V gene, CDR1 is SNHLY and CDR2 is FYNNEI. For the CDR3, the DNA is TGTGCCAGCAGTGAAAGAGGGGGGCAGGGGGCTTACGAGCAGTACTTC. Amino acid sequence: CASSERGGQGAYEQYF.